This passage covers 11 T cell receptor beta chains from one sample sequenced in a study of identical twins (dated by TCRdb to the mid-2010s). Receptor amplification or capture employed 5' RACE. The sample was run on an Illumina HiSeq 2000. Using fastp at Q25 and MiXCR, TCRdb reprocessed the public reads and kept productive beta chains. Records with the same CDR3 protein are collapsed into one entry carrying the most frequent genes and DNA. The table for this sample lists more than 600,000 distinct CDR3 sequences; 15% to 20% of them were counted only once. About 12% of the sample is in the top ten clones. These data also featured in a second study, about T cells expressing NK-cell markers.

Sequencing was carried out using PBMCs. Receptor source: a woman younger than 30 in good health.

The chain has TRBV10-3 and TRBJ1-5, with D possibly matching TRBD1 (6 bases). The CDR3 spans 14 residues. The V and J ends lost 4 bases and 4 bases respectively, with 11 bases between them. Germline values: CDR1 ENHRY, CDR2 SYGVKD. In DNA, the CDR3 is TGTGCCATCAGTGGGACCGGGACAAATCAGCCCCAGCATTTT. Encoded protein: CAISGTGTNQPQHF.

In its sample, this clonotype was seen a few times. The CDR3 coding sequence is TGTGCCAGCAGTCCCATTATTGCAGATACGCAGTATTTT. It encodes CASSPIIADTQYF. The rearrangement links TRBV14 to TRBJ2-3; D remains unclear. The germline V gene has CDR1 SGHDN and CDR2 FVKESK. V gave up 6 bases and J gave up 4 bases, with 11 bases separating them. CDR3 length: 13 amino acids. Full variable domain (missing parts from reference TRBV14 and TRBJ2-3): EAGVTQFPSHSVIEKGQTVTLRCDPISGHDNLYWYRRVMGKEIKFLLHFVKESKQDESGMPNNRFLAERTGGTYSTLKVQPAELEDSGVYFCASSPIIADTQYFGPGTRLTVL.

A few counts support this clonotype. The chain has TRBV20-1 and TRBJ1-2, with 10 bases fitting TRBD1. Germline V gene lookup returns CDR1 DFQATT and CDR2 SNEGSKA (reference sequence). The CDR3 contains 15 residues. Unmatched junction bases numbered 7, after V lost 0 bases and J lost 6 bases. CDR3: CSARDLTGGANGYTF. The CDR3, as DNA: TGCAGTGCTAGAGATTTGACAGGGGGCGCGAATGGCTACACCTTC.

The V and J genes are TRBV7-2 and TRBJ2-3; D is perhaps TRBD2 (5 bases). Germline assignment: CDR1 SGHTA and CDR2 FQGNSA. The CDR3 loop spans 12 amino acids. Trimming pared 7 bases from V and 7 bases from J, leaving 12 bases between. The CDR3: CASTPPGNTQYF. CDR3 bases: TGTGCCAGCACCCCCCCGGGAAATACGCAGTATTTT.

This clonotype was recorded a few times. The CDR3: CSASVPGWSSYEQYF. In DNA form, the CDR3 reads TGCAGTGCTAGCGTACCGGGCTGGAGCTCCTACGAGCAGTACTTC. The V and J genes are TRBV20-1 and TRBJ2-7; D remains ambiguous. V lost 3 bases and J 0 bases, leaving 15 bases between the germline ends. The germline CDR1 and CDR2 sequences are DFQATT and SNEGSKA (reference sequence). The CDR3 loop spans 15 amino acids.

The CDR3 region has the DNA TGCAGTGTTAACGACGCTGGACAGATCTATGGCTACACCTTC. It encodes CSVNDAGQIYGYTF. The V and J genes are TRBV20-1 and TRBJ1-2; a weak D match, TRBD1 (6 bases). With 7 bases removed from V and 4 bases from J, the gap between germline ends came to 19 bases. Germline CDR1 is DFQATT and CDR2 is SNEGSKA (reference sequence). There are 14 residues in the CDR3.

Note on this clonotype: A junction boundary mismatches the germline segment, possibly from a read error. The chain is built from TRBV7-7 and TRBJ2-2, with a weak D call TRBD2 (5 bases). CDR1 and CDR2 from the germline V gene are SSHAT and FNYEAQ (reference sequence). The CDR3 is 15 residues long. CDR3: CASSSSTPGAGELFF. CDR3 coding DNA: TGTGCTAGCAGCTCGTCTACCCCCGGGGCCGGGGAGCTGTTTTTT.

CDR3 in DNA: TGTGCCAGCAGTTTCCAACGGCGGGATGAGCAGTTCTTC. It yields the protein CASSFQRRDEQFF. The chain has TRBV12-3 or TRBV12-4 and TRBJ2-1; possibly TRBD2 for D (5 bases). The length of the CDR3 is 13 residues. The V end lost 3 bases, the J end lost 8 bases, and 11 bases lay between the germline ends.

This clonotype occurred many times. The genes are TRBV5-1 and TRBJ2-7; D is perhaps TRBD1 or TRBD2 (6 bases each). The ends were cut back, 4 bases at V and 4 bases at J, with 18 bases in the middle. The CDR3 runs to 15 residues. The germline V gene has CDR1 SGHRS and CDR2 YFSETQ. The CDR3 region has the DNA TGCGCCAGCAGCCCCGGGGGCTCCCGTGTTTACGAGCAGTACTTC. Translated, it gives CASSPGGSRVYEQYF.

This clonotype was seen only a few times. V usage is TRBV11-3 and J usage is TRBJ2-1, with TRBD2 matching 7 bases. This CDR3 contains 16 residues. Germline V CDR1 and CDR2: SGHNT, YENEEA. V shed 5 bases, J shed 2 bases, and the junction held 9 bases outside the gene matches. The CDR3 DNA sequence: TGTGCCAGCAGCCCCCATGCGGGAGCGACCTACAATGAGCAGTTCTTC. Its translation: CASSPHAGATYNEQFF. Together with reference TRBV11-3 and TRBJ2-1, the CDR3 gives the full variable domain: EAGVVQSPRYKIIEKKQPVAFWCNPISGHNTLYWYLQNLGQGPELLIRYENEEAVDDSQLPKDRFSAERLKGVDSTLKIQPAELGDSAVYLCASSPHAGATYNEQFFGPGTRLTVL.

The sample holds many counts of this clonotype. The gene calls are TRBV27 and TRBJ2-1; D ambiguous. V lost 3 bases and J 2 bases, leaving 8 bases between the germline ends. The CDR3 extends over 14 amino acids. Germline V gene data show CDR1 as MNHEY and CDR2 as SMNVEV (reference sequence). The CDR3 is CASSLIRTYNEQFF. The CDR3 region has the DNA TGTGCCAGCAGTTTGATACGGACCTACAATGAGCAGTTCTTC.